The entry below describes one T cell receptor (beta chain). Antigen specificity is unknown. These data are taken from a study of T cell responses to AZD1222 COVID-19 vaccine. Study context: It was second doses at about 4 or about 12 weeks that were pooled. Study conclusions and caveats: The breadth and depth of Spike-specific TCRs increased once two AZD1222 doses had been given. Clonal diversity may have been underestimated, and the donors were mostly white British, with more females than males. AZD1222 recipients seropositive at baseline numbered only 5 to 7.

Sequencing was performed with immunoSEQ multiplex PCR; in TCRdb, only in-frame clones are kept and a portion is missing. The sample includes 45,000 to 60,000 clones, 86% seen only once; the top ten take approximately 15%. V was trimmed by 9 bases and J by 0 bases, leaving 11 bases between them. The V gene's germline CDR1 is MNHEY and CDR2 SVGAGI. The CDR3 consists of 13 residues. This chain links TRBV6-5 with TRBJ1-1, with D perhaps TRBD1 (5 bases). This TCR came from an adult in good health. This specimen was peripheral blood, taken on day 0 of AZD1222 vaccination. The DNA of the CDR3 is TGTGCCAGTACCCCAGGGTTGAACACTGAAGCTTTCTTT. It codes for CASTPGLNTEAFF.